This TCR beta chain was captured in a study of shared clonotypes between healthy human individuals (dated by TCRdb to 2019 to 2021). The study in broad terms: A few men and a couple of women, aged 18 to 49 years, made up the cohort. Per donor, three plates each were used for CD4 naive and CD4 memory, two for CD8 naive, and one for CD8 memory. The study deeply sequenced blood TCR repertoires of five healthy adults to estimate repertoire size and the extent of clonotype sharing between individuals. Different laboratories and diverse techniques were used to prepare libraries and sequence TCR repertoires, to increase sequencing depth and limit assay-specific biases. Leukapheresis yielded between about 0.85 and 10 billion PBMCs per donor. On the study overall, not on this receptor specifically: Naive subsets generally had larger estimated clonotype richness than memory subsets. Pairwise subsampling led to the expectation that sequencing depth would affect the degree of clonotype sharing among donors. The small number of donors limited the genetic and exposure-history diversity represented. Clonotypes shared by all four sorted-subset donors showed higher generation probabilities than non-shared clonotypes. Even with the large sequencing depth, rarefaction of the sorted-subset datasets indicated that sequencing was incomplete. About 4.5% of naive CD4, 3% to 3.5% of naive CD8, 2% to 2.5% of memory CD4, and around 0.4% of memory CD8 clonotypes were shared across several donors. Sampling was restricted to blood, and TCR repertoires in tissue are likely to differ from TCR repertoires in blood.

TCR CDR3 regions were amplified from genomic DNA by multiplex PCR using the deep immunoSEQ assay. For each cell subset, the extracted genomic DNA was distributed evenly across all wells of several immunoSEQ 96-well plates, and each plate served as one replicate. Each replicate PCR for sorted subsets received around 200 ng genomic DNA, equal to 28,000 or so T cell genomes. Purified libraries were measured with a Qubit 3.0 fluorometer, size-checked on a Bioanalyzer 2100, and measured again with the KAPA Library Quantification kit. A separate single-read 150-cycle Illumina NextSeq 550 flow cell was used to sequence each immunoSEQ 96-well plate. On the study's bioinformatics: Because the immunoSEQ output held only junctional sequences and lacked quality scores, the filtering could not match the filtering applied to full-length reads. To assign V/J genes and CDR3, sequences were annotated using PyIR, a Python wrapper for IgBLAST v1.9, with IMGT germline references. Reads were removed for weak V/J assignments (E-value above 1e-6), missing CDR3, stop codons, out-of-frame junctions, or ambiguous translated residues. V3J clonotypes were defined by identical inferred V gene, J gene, and CDR3 amino acid sequence. Percentage overlap between repertoires was calculated by dividing the number of shared unique clonotypes by the size of the smaller repertoire. Richness of each repertoire was evaluated using RTK rarefaction, the Chao1 estimator, and Recon v2.1 estimates of unobserved clonotypes. Generation probabilities for all TCRbeta clonotypes obtained by the gDNA method from a handful of donors were computed using OLGA. TCRdb carries this immuneACCESS record with in-frame sequences only. Its versions omit some clonotypes, under half of them owing to an unresolved V gene in the studies checked, with the rest unexplained. V, J and clone size were drawn from that table, and D and trimming were deduced from the DNA. This sample gives 500,000 or so clones in total; 90% to 97% of them show up just once. The ten largest clones add up to 0.05% to 0.07% of the sample.

Donors were healthy HIV-negative adults with no recently reported acute infections or vaccinations. Every donor was a Caucasian adult living in Nashville, Tennessee, USA. CD4+ T cells were enriched by magnetic negative selection; naive cells were then positively selected on CD45RA, and the negative fraction formed the memory subset. Blood was collected by leukapheresis, and PBMCs were isolated by Ficoll-Histopaque density gradient centrifugation and then cryopreserved in liquid nitrogen vapor phase. Analytical flow cytometry was used to check the purity and quantity of each magnetically sorted T cell population. From each sorted fraction, genomic DNA was isolated and quantified by UV absorbance on a Nanodrop 2000c. As to this clone: This receptor's antigen is unknown. No much larger clone is present one base from it, and per-base qualities are unavailable.

The clonotype originates from a woman between 25 and 40 years old in good health. Sequences were obtained from naive CD4+ T cells sorted from blood. The sample's cell subset or site label is to be understood as: CD45RA+ positively selected.

Here is the DNA: TGTGCCAGCAGCCATCGGGACAGGGGGGCTGGGGCCAACGTCCTGACTTTC. This encodes CASSHRDRGAGANVLTF. The receptor chain draws on TRBV7-9 and TRBJ2-6; 11 central nucleotides agree with TRBD1. CDR1 and CDR2 are drawn from the germline V gene (reference sequence): SEHNR, FQNEAQ. Clipping removes 5 bases from V and 2 bases from J, with 5 as the unmatched junction base count. The CDR3 runs 17 amino acids, cysteine and phenylalanine included. The sequence is cut down to CDR3 DNA, 51 bases in frame from base 1.